The following is a T cell receptor (beta chain) sequence with its context. Antigen specificity is unknown. This record belongs to a study of T cell repertoires in cytomegalovirus infection. Study-wide context: CMV epitopes in the study were HLA-C-restricted (recently identified) and HLA-B-restricted (well studied). Signatures in public TCR beta sequences pointed to both CMV infection and matching HLA type. Study-level results: CMV-specific TCR beta clonotypes restricted by HLA-C were the ones dominating the ex vivo response.

Using its own MiXCR run on the reads, TCRdb lists one record per CDR3 protein. Of roughly 500,000 distinct CDR3 sequences listed, about 42% are singletons. J gave up 13 bases and V 5 bases, and 12 bases lay outside the gene matches. The CDR3 extends over 13 amino acids. Germline V gene data show CDR1 as MNHEY and CDR2 as SVGAGI. The clonotype comes from a human donor in good health (CMV status not recorded). Some clones in this sample may be carry-over from other donors' samples. The genes are TRBV6-5 and TRBJ2-5; 8 nucleotides line up with TRBD2. The input for sequencing was cultured PBMCs, taken from culture after CMV antigen stimulation. The CDR3, as DNA: TGTGCCAGCAGTCGCGGGGGGCCAGCGGGGTGGTACTTC. Translating it yields CASSRGGPAGWYF.